This T cell receptor (beta chain) derives from a study of blood T cell repertoires in COVID-19 (dated by TCRdb to 2020 to 2021). About the full investigation: Collaborator samples came from the United States, Italy and Spain and covered acute and convalescent phases of COVID-19. The material from the prospective study consisted of cDNA or gDNA derived from T cells, B-cell-depleted T cells, or PBMCs. Subjects who had been exposed to COVID-19, were actively infected with it, or had recovered from it provided the deeply sampled blood TCRbeta repertoires that made up the dataset. The repertoires were released in a freely available public database intended as a resource for research on the immune response to SARS-CoV-2. The sample metadata nearly always contained a de-identified subject ID, COVID-19 status, age in years and sex. The samples were drawn from the first 160 participants of the ongoing ImmuneRACE study and from 1,254 subjects provided by 6 global collaborators. Where available, HLA class I and class II types were obtained from metadata supplied by the sample provider rather than from assay-based typing.

Of note for this clone: Its antigen remains undetermined. Within one base of it there is no much larger clone, and no base qualities were kept.

Its CDR3 holds 17 amino acids, cysteine through phenylalanine. Only the CDR3 part of the read is kept: 51 bases, read in frame from the first base. Taken from the germline V gene, the CDR1 and CDR2 loops are MDHEN and SYDVKM. The junction shows trimming of 4 bases on V and 7 bases on J, and the gene matches do not reach 17 bases of it. Another Seattle source contributed samples from volunteer blood donors who had recovered from COVID-19. The collaborating institutions used their own protocols to collect whole blood in K2EDTA tubes. For TCRbeta analysis, collaborator samples were shipped as frozen whole blood, as isolated PBMCs, or as DNA extracted from either sample type. What the research found in general, with its limitations: How much clinical and demographic metadata was included differed by source and by participant, and the metadata was provided uncurated.

The immunoSEQ Assay, a bias-controlled multiplex PCR, was used to amplify TCRbeta CDR3 regions from genomic DNA. The authors processed their data as follows. The number of nucleated cells in each sample was estimated by amplification of reference gene primers within the assay. To quantify the absolute abundance of each unique TCRbeta CDR3 rearrangement, sequence reads were collapsed and filtered. Productive Simpson clonality was computed per sample as the square root of Simpson's diversity index over productive rearrangements. TCRdb stores this immuneACCESS table with in-frame sequences only. Part of the clones is absent; in the studies checked, under half of the shortfall reflects unresolved V genes, and no reason is known for the rest. V and J calls and clone size are those listed in that table; D and trimming were worked out from the DNA. In this sample the table shows approximately 310,000 clones, about 90% of which occur a single time. Roughly 7.1% of the sample goes to the ten largest clones.

The material sequenced was peripheral blood. This clonotype originated in a woman between 50 and 59 years old who had recovered from COVID-19. Here the chain combines TRBV28 and TRBJ1-2; 8 central bases correspond to TRBD1. The CDR3 protein is CASSSTPGTGGRPGYTF. The nucleotides read TGTGCCAGCAGTTCGACGCCAGGGACAGGCGGTCGTCCTGGCTACACCTTC.